The source of this T cell receptor beta chain is a study of persistence of HIV-infected CD4 T cells. Study at large: Two participants gave one leukapheresis sample; others gave up to about 200 mL blood repeatedly.

This was the immunoSEQ version 4 assay in survey mode. The table came from immunoSEQ multiplex PCR; TCRdb's copy has only in-frame clones and leaves some out. The table lists about 40,000 clones, roughly 74% of them singletons. V trimming: 7 bases; J trimming: 4 bases; junction bases outside the gene matches: 6. Germline CDR1 is KGHSY and CDR2 is FQNENV. CDR3 length equals 14 residues. Concerning this clone: No antigen is known for it.

Overlapping HIV-1 Gag 15-mer peptides at around 1 ug per peptide per mL were used. CD40L-negative CD69-negative CD45RO-high memory CD4+ T cells were sorted as populations depleted of antigen-responding cells. CD8-depleted PBMCs were stimulated roughly 17 hours with anti-CD28/CD49d costimulation, CD40-blocking antibody and enfuvirtide. Whole-study findings and limits: Within sorted populations, more oligoclonal TCRs accompanied more oligoclonal proviruses. Rare CMV-responding cells carrying HIV-1 proviruses were not analyzed separately for TCR.

The origin of this receptor is an adult man with HIV who was CMV-seropositive. The sequencing here drew on CD4+ T cells sorted from PBMCs after roughly 18-hour stimulation, taken from a patient who received antiretroviral therapy. The rearrangement links TRBV16 to TRBJ2-2; 7 bases fit TRBD2. Here the CDR3 reads CASTQRGATGELFF. CDR3 DNA sequence: TGTGCCAGCACCCAGCGGGGTGCCACCGGGGAGCTGTTTTTT. The variable domain in full, completed from reference TRBV16 and TRBJ2-2, reads GEEVAQTPKHLVRGEGQKAKLYCAPIKGHSYVFWYQQVLKNEFKFLISFQNENVFDETGMPKERFSAKCLPNSPCSLEIQATKLEDSAVYFCASTQRGATGELFFGEGSRLTVL.